This T cell receptor beta chain derives from a study of patients and donors after allogeneic stem cell transplantation. TCRdb reprocessed the RT-PCR reads via MiXCR and lists one record per CDR3 protein. The repertoire has about 34,000 distinct CDR3 sequences, around 35% of them found once; the top ten carry 76%. Losses at the gene ends were 0 bases for V and 3 bases for J; bases not matched to a gene: 4. The CDR3 length is 15 residues. Germline V gene data show CDR1 as LGHNA and CDR2 as YNFKEQ. The sequence was collected from a human donor who was either an allogeneic HSCT recipient or a stem cell or donor lymphocyte infusion donor (not recorded which). It is not recorded whose cells these are; they may come from a transplant donor. The sample consisted of blood, either unsorted or a sorted T cell fraction (not recorded which). The chain has TRBV4-2 and TRBJ1-2; TRBD1 agrees at 7 bases. This CDR3 is CASSQEQGTHYGYTF. The DNA of the CDR3 is TGTGCCAGCAGCCAAGAACAGGGGACTCACTATGGCTACACCTTC.